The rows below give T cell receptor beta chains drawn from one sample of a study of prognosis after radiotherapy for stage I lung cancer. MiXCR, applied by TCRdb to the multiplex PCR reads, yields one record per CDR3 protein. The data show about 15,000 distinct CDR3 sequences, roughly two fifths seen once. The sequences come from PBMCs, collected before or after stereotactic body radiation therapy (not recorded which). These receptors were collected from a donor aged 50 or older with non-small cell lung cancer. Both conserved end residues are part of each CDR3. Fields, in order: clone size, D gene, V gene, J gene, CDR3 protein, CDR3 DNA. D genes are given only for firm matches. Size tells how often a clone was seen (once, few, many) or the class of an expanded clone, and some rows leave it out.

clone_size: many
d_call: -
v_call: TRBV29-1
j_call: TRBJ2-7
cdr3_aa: CSVDSAGSDEQYF
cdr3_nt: TGCAGCGTTGATAGTGCGGGTTCGGACGAGCAGTACTTC

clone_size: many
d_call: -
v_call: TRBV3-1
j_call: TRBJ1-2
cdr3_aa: CASSSGQGYTF
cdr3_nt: TGTGCCAGCAGCAGTGGGCAGGGCTACACCTTC

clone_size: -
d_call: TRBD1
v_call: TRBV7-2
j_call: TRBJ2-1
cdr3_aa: CASSASGTGGLLTVF
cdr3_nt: TGTGCCAGCAGCGCATCCGGGACAGGGGGACTATTAACGGTCTTC

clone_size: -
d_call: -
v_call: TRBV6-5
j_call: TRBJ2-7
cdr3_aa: CASSYGQNIYEQYF
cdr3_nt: TGTGCCAGCAGTTACGGGCAGAATATATACGAGCAGTACTTC

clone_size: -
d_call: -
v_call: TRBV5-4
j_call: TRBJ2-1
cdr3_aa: CASSYDHNEQFF
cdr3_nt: TGTGCCAGCAGCTATGACCACAATGAGCAGTTCTTC

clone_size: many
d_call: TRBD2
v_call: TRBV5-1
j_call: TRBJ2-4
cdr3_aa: CASSSETSVGNIQYF
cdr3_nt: TGCGCCAGCAGCTCGGAGACTAGCGTTGGGAACATTCAGTACTTC

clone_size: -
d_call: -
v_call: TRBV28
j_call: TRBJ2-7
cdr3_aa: CATAAGPLYEQYF
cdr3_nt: TGTGCCACCGCTGCGGGACCCCTTTACGAGCAGTACTTC

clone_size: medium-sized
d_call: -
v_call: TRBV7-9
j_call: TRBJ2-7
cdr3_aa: CASSLGTTYEQYF
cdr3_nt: TGTGCCAGCAGCTTAGGGACAACCTACGAGCAGTACTTC

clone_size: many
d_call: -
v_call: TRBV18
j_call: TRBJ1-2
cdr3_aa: CASSPGGSNYGYTF
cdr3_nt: TGTGCCAGCTCACCTGGGGGGTCCAACTATGGCTACACCTTC

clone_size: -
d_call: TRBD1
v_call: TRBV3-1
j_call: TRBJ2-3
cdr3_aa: CASKPTGTGNTQYF
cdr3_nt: TGTGCCAGCAAACCGACAGGGACGGGAAATACGCAGTATTTT

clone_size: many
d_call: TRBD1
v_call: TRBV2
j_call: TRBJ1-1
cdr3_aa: CASSYRGTEAFF
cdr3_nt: TGTGCCAGCAGTTACAGGGGCACTGAAGCTTTCTTT

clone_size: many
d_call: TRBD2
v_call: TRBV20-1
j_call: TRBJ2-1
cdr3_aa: CSARAPASGTRNEQFF
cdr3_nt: TGCAGTGCTAGAGCTCCGGCTAGCGGGACAAGGAATGAGCAGTTCTTC

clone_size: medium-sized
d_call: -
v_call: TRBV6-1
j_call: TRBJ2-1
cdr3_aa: CASIGNPGFHEQFF
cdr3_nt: TGTGCCAGCATAGGCAACCCAGGGTTTCATGAGCAGTTCTTC

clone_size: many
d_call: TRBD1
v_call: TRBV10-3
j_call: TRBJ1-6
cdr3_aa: CATRGTDSNFYNSPLHF
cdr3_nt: TGTGCCACCCGCGGGACAGACTCAAATTTCTATAATTCACCCCTCCACTTT

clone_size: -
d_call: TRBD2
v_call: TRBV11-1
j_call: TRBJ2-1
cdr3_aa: CASSSTPGLAGGSEQFF
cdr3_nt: TGTGCCAGCAGCTCCACCCCGGGACTAGCGGGAGGGAGTGAGCAGTTCTTC

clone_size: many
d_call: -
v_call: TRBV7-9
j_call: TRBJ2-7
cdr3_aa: CASISTASEQYF
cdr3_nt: TGTGCCAGCATTTCAACGGCTTCAGAGCAGTACTTC

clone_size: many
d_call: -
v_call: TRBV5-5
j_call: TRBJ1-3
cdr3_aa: CASSRTGSGNTIYF
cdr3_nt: TGTGCCAGCAGCAGGACCGGCTCTGGAAACACCATATATTTT

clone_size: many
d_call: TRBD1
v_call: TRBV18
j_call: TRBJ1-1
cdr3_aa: CASSRDRGPYTEAFF
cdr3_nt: TGTGCCAGCTCACGGGACAGGGGGCCCTACACTGAAGCTTTCTTT

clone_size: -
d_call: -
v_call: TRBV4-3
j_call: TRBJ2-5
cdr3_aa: CASSLSVSETQYF
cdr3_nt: TGCGCCAGCAGCCTTAGCGTGAGCGAGACCCAGTACTTC

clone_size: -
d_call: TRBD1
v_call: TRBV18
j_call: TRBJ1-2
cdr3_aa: CASSPQTGVGYGYTF
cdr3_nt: TGTGCCAGCTCACCTCAGACAGGGGTGGGCTATGGCTACACCTTC

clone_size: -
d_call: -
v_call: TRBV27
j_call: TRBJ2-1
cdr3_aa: CASSSTSGWANNEQFF
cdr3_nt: TGTGCCAGCAGTTCTACCTCGGGGTGGGCCAACAATGAGCAGTTCTTC

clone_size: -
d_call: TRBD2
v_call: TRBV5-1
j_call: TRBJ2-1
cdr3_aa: CASSLYSWASGRNEQFF
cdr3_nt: TGCGCCAGCAGCTTGTACTCTTGGGCTAGCGGGCGTAATGAGCAGTTCTTC

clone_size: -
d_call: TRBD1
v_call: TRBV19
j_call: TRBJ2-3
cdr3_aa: CASSTPPGQGF
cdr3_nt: TGTGCCAGTAGTACCCCACCGGGACAGGGATTT

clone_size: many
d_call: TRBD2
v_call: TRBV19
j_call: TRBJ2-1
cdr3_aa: CASSTAGGYNEQFF
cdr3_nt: TGTGCCAGTAGTACAGCGGGAGGGTACAATGAGCAGTTCTTC

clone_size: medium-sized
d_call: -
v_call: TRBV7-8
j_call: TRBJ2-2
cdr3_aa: CASSFSGPGELFF
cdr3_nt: TGTGCCAGCAGCTTCTCGGGGCCCGGGGAGCTGTTTTTT

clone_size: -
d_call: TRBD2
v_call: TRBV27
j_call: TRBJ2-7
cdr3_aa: CASSLGRGGAYEQYF
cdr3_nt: TGTGCCAGCAGTTTAGGCCGCGGGGGAGCCTACGAGCAGTACTTC

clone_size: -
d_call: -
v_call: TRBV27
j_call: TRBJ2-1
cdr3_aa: CASSLGCEQFF
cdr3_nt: TGTGCCAGCAGTTTAGGATGTGAGCAGTTCTTC

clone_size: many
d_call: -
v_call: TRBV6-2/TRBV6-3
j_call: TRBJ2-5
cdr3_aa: CASSEREFETQYF
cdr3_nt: TGTGCCAGCAGTGAAAGGGAGTTTGAGACCCAGTACTTC

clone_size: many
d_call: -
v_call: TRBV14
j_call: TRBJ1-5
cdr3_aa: CASSVGAGMPQHF
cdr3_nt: TGTGCCAGCAGCGTCGGGGCTGGGATGCCCCAGCATTTT

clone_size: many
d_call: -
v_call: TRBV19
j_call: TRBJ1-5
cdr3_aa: CASSIVVQGGQPQHF
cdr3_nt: TGTGCCAGTAGTATTGTCGTCCAGGGCGGACAGCCCCAGCATTTT

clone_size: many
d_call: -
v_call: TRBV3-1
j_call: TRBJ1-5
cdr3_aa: CASSQDPGPNQPQHF
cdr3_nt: TGTGCCAGCAGCCAAGATCCAGGCCCAAATCAGCCCCAGCATTTT

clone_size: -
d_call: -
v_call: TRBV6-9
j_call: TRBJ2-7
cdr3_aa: CASSYPDSADEQYF
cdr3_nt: TGTGCCAGCAGTTATCCGGACTCCGCCGACGAGCAGTACTTC

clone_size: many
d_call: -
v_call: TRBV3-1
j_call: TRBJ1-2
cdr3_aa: CASSQAGDYGYTF
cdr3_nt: TGTGCCAGCAGCCAGGCGGGGGACTATGGCTACACCTTC

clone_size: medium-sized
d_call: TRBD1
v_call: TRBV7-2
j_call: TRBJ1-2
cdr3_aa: CASSLGAGGGYGYTF
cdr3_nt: TGTGCCAGCAGCTTAGGGGCAGGGGGCGGCTATGGCTACACCTTC

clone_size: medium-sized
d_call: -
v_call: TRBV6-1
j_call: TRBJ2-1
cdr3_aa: CASSPHTSGNYNEQFF
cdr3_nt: TGTGCCAGCAGTCCCCACACCAGCGGTAATTACAATGAGCAGTTCTTC

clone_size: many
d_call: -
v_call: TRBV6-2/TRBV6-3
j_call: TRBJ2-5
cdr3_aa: CASSYDLASETQYF
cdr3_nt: TGTGCCAGCAGTTACGATCTAGCTTCTGAGACCCAGTACTTC

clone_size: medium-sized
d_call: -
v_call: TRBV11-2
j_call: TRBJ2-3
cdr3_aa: CASSLDPGASSTDTQYF
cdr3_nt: TGTGCCAGCAGCTTAGATCCTGGGGCATCTAGCACAGATACGCAGTATTTT

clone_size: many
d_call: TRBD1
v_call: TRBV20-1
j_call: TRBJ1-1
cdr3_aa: CSARDGQGKETEAFF
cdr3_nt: TGCAGTGCTAGAGATGGACAGGGAAAAGAGACTGAAGCTTTCTTT

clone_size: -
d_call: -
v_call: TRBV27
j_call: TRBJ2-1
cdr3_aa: CASSLSQVTHNEQFF
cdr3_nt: TGTGCCAGCAGTTTATCGCAGGTTACCCACAATGAGCAGTTCTTC

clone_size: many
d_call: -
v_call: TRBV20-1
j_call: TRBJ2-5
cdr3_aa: CSARRDGETQYF
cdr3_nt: TGCAGTGCTAGAAGGGACGGAGAGACCCAGTACTTC